These 8 T cell receptor beta chains were sequenced from one sample in a study of blood T cell repertoires in COVID-19. Clones were read by immunoSEQ multiplex PCR, and TCRdb kept only the in-frame ones, dropping some. The sample has some 41,000 clones, more than 70% seen once; the top ten hold 12%. Source material: peripheral blood. All receptors come from a man between 60 and 70 years old with active COVID-19.

This chain joins TRBV19 and TRBJ1-5; 11 bases are shared with TRBD1. V lost 5 bases and J lost 1; bases outside the gene matches: 7. Germline V CDR1 and CDR2: LNHDA, SQIVND (reference sequence). CDR3 length: 17 amino acids. CDR3: CASSPGTGGMSNQPQHF. The CDR3 nucleotides are TGTGCCAGTAGTCCGGGGACAGGGGGTATGAGCAATCAGCCCCAGCATTTT.

This rearrangement joins TRBV1 to TRBJ2-3; the table's D call, TRBD2, has no DNA check behind it. TRBV1 is marked as a pseudogene. The CDR3 runs 16 residues. The CDR3 sequence is CTSSPRTSGKTDTQYF. The CDR3 DNA reads as TGCACCAGCAGCCCCCGGACTAGCGGGAAGACAGATACGCAGTATTTT.

J is TRBJ2-1 and V is TRBV3-1 (or the pseudogene TRBV3-2), with 7 bases fitting TRBD2. Germline-derived CDR1 and CDR2 are LGHDT and YNNKEL (reference sequence). The CDR3 runs to 18 residues. V lost 7 bases to trimming and J lost 4 bases; unmatched junction nucleotides: 19. The CDR3 region has the DNA TGTGCCAGCACCCAGCGGGGCCTTCTGACTTACGGGTACAATGAGCAGTTCTTC. Translation gives CASTQRGLLTYGYNEQFF.

This clone was seen a single time. CDR3 sequence: CASSHDSAYSNQPQHF. The CDR3 nucleotides are TGTGCCAGCAGCCACGACAGCGCGTATAGCAATCAGCCCCAGCATTTT. V gene TRBV7-8 combines with J gene TRBJ1-5; possible D gene TRBD1, 5 bases. Germline lookup yields CDR1 SGHVS and CDR2 FQNEAQ. Trimming pared 5 bases from V and 0 bases from J, leaving 14 bases between. This CDR3 is 16 amino acids long. Full variable domain (rest looked up from reference TRBV7-8 and TRBJ1-5): GAGVSQSPRYKVAKRGQDVALRCDPISGHVSLFWYQQALGQGPEFLTYFQNEAQLDKSGLPSDRFFAERPEGSVSTLKIQRTQQEDSAVYLCASSHDSAYSNQPQHFGDGTRLSIL.

The chain uses TRBV5-1 and TRBJ2-2; D uncertain. CDR3 length: 15 amino acids. V lost 0 bases and J lost 5, with 11 bases in between. Germline CDR1 reads SGHRS; CDR2 reads YFSETQ. The DNA of the CDR3 is TGCGCCAGCAGCTTGGCCCACCGAGGTACCGGGGAGCTGTTTTTT. Translating it yields CASSLAHRGTGELFF.

The chain recombines TRBV24-1 with TRBJ2-5; D is unclear. CDR1 and CDR2 (germline): KGHDR, SFDVKD. Trimming removed 0 bases at V and 0 bases at J, with 13 bases between. The CDR3 is 17 residues long. The CDR3 loop is CATSDLSQAPYQETQYF. CDR3 nucleotides: TGTGCCACCAGTGATTTGTCCCAGGCTCCGTACCAAGAGACCCAGTACTTC.

The J gene is TRBJ2-5, the V gene TRBV6-5; a possible D gene is TRBD1 (6 bases). The CDR3 runs to 13 residues. V gave up 6 bases and J gave up 3 bases, with 11 bases separating them. Germline CDR1 and CDR2: MNHEY and SVGAGI. The CDR3 loop is CASSPGQKETQYF. CDR3 DNA sequence: TGTGCCAGCAGCCCGGGACAAAAAGAGACCCAGTACTTC.

The DNA for the CDR3 is TGTGCCAGCAGCTTGGCAGGGACTGGGACGACCGGGGAGCTGTTTTTT. Its protein is CASSLAGTGTTGELFF. The chain is built from TRBV5-4 and TRBJ2-2; D might be TRBD2 (6 bases). The CDR3 consists of 16 residues. From germline, CDR1 is SGHNT and CDR2 YYREEE (reference sequence). V was clipped by 0 bases and J by 5 bases, with 14 bases between them.